The present TCR beta chain was sequenced within a study of T cells in Graves' hyperthyroidism and ophthalmopathy (dated by TCRdb to 2018 to 2020). At the level of the whole study: Peripheral blood was sampled at the time of initial diagnosis, prior to any treatment. A discovery cohort of about a hundred patients, about 40 with Graves' ophthalmopathy and approximately 57 with stable Graves' hyperthyroidism, was used to find distinguishing TCR V-J signatures. An independent validation cohort of about 20 hyperthyroidism patients and over 15 patients who later progressed to ophthalmopathy tested prospective prediction of ophthalmopathy. The 75 to 100 discovery patients were divided at random into training and test sets in a 7:3 ratio. In more than 5 Graves' hyperthyroidism patients, the study also compared T-cell repertoires from thyroid tissue with T-cell repertoires from blood. Following sampling, methimazole starting at 30 mg daily was given to hyperthyroidism patients, and high-dose intravenous methylprednisolone was given to ophthalmopathy patients. According to the paper, TCR Vbeta CDR3 sequencing was carried out on some 140 peripheral blood samples, which came from under 50 ophthalmopathy, approximately 78 hyperthyroidism and 17 progressor patients. General findings and caveats noted by the study authors: In validation, the model predicted progression to ophthalmopathy with approximately 71% sensitivity and less than 75% specificity, a median of approximately 6.5 months before onset. Blood samples also contained most of the expanded thyroid clonotypes (frequency above 0.001), which suggests that blood repertoires may reflect thyroid immune responses. In cross-validation, a model built on a 13 V-J signature told ophthalmopathy apart from stable hyperthyroidism with 87.88% sensitivity and about 81% specificity, and in testing the same model reached 80%/75%. No statistical method was used to fix the sample size in advance, and group allocation was not hidden from the investigators.

In its sample, this clonotype was seen a few times. The antigen this receptor binds is unknown. No much larger clonotype is one base removed from it; base qualities were not supplied. Ophthalmopathy patients had moderately to severely active disease, Clinical Activity Score of at least 3, NOSPECS grade of at least 4, and duration under 3 months. Any patient with an uncontrolled infection, another autoimmune disease, pregnancy or lactation was excluded. Diagnoses were based on clinical symptoms, serum thyroxine and TRAb, thyroid ultrasound and orbital computed tomography. PBMCs were separated from 8 to 10 ml of fresh peripheral blood using Ficoll-Paque density gradient centrifugation. Total RNA was extracted with Trizol reagent, and quality was checked on an Agilent 2100 Bioanalyzer. The TCR beta CDR3 regions were amplified from the RNA transcripts. The first round of RT-PCR for the TCR CDR3 was performed with the HTBI primer set and the Qiagen OneStep RT-PCR kit. Libraries were constructed in a second round of multiplex PCR, after which size selection and purification were performed. Sequencing of the libraries was done on an Illumina HiSeq2000 using paired-end 100 bp reads. The paper's data handling went like this. Raw data were processed with SOAPnuke, discarding reads with adapters, uncalled bases, mean Phred below 15, or no exact constant-primer or identifier match. COPE v1.2.5 was used to merge high-quality paired reads, and clonotypes were defined as unique nucleotide sequences. MiTCR v1.1 was used to align clonotypes to the IMGT TRBV, TRBD and TRBJ reference segments. Only V-J combinations with frequency above 0.0001, covering about 99% of repertoires, were analysed. A TCS score was defined as the ratio of F50 (clonal expansion) to E x V (chaos), with BLOSUM62-based TCRdist applied between CDR3 peptides within each V-J. Welch's t-statistics and random forest reduced around 510 V-J features to fewer than 15, which were used in a naive Bayes classifier (R e1071). Using fastp at Q25 and MiXCR, TCRdb reprocessed the public reads and kept productive beta chains. Every distinct CDR3 protein forms one entry, paired with its most common genes and DNA. The V and J calls follow TCRdb's processing rather than the paper's. Counted in this sample were around 600,000 distinct CDR3 sequences; roughly 14% of them appeared once. The ten largest account for roughly an eighth of the sample.

CDR1 and CDR2, looked up from the germline V gene, are ENHRY and SYGVKD. The cysteine opens and the phenylalanine closes a CDR3 of 11 amino acids. This entry keeps only the CDR3 DNA: 33 bases, framed from base 1. Trimming at the junction amounts to 9 bases on V and 0 bases on J, and the germline ends lie 4 bases apart. The chain links TRBV10-3 with TRBJ2-3; the D gene identity is not certain. The sample comprised blood. The clonotype originates from a woman aged 50 to 60 with Graves' ophthalmopathy. The nucleotides read TGTGCCATGAAAAGCACAGATACGCAGTATTTT. Its amino acids are CAMKSTDTQYF.